This T cell receptor (beta chain) derives from a study of T cells in localized non-small cell lung cancer. Trimming removed 4 bases from V and 8 bases from J, with 18 bases in between. This CDR3 comprises 14 residues. CDR1 SGHRS and CDR2 YFSETQ come from the germline V gene. To note about this clone: Antigen specificity is unknown.

TCRdb's table, derived via immunoSEQ multiplex PCR, lists solely in-frame clones and lacks some. The sample lists 72,000 or so clones; 84% were seen once. Whole-study results and caveats: Longer overall survival associated with higher blood T cell density; shorter survival with higher adjacent-lung clonality. Turning up in adjacent lung were a median approximately 58 of the top 100 tumor clones. Owing to sequencing of a solitary tumor region, heterogeneity cannot be discounted. Measurement of T cell clonality placed uninvolved adjacent lung highest, above the level in tumor.

This TCR was sampled from a female donor older than 55 with stage I lung adenocarcinoma. This sequence joins TRBV5-1 and TRBJ1-2, with D unclear. Material: peripheral blood, obtained before any cancer treatment. The CDR3 nucleotides read TGCGCCAGCAGCAACGAACCGAGAAAGAGCGGCTACACCTTC. Amino acid sequence: CASSNEPRKSGYTF. The full variable domain, rest sourced from reference TRBV5-1 and TRBJ1-2, is KAGVTQTPRYLIKTRGQQVTLSCSPISGHRSVSWYQQTPGQGLQFLFEYFSETQRNKGNFPGRFSGRQFSNSRSEMNVSTLELGDSALYLCASSNEPRKSGYTFGSGTRLTVV.